The 10 T cell receptor beta chains given below trace back to one sample, sequenced in a study of blood T cells in healthy people across ages. Together with a sample-barcoded 5' primer, a J-beta primer mix was included in a second PCR lasting 7 to 11 cycles. TCRdb processed the 5' RACE reads anew with MiXCR; each CDR3 protein has one entry. The table records over a million distinct CDR3 sequences, 20% to 25% of them present only once. These records were also assigned to another study, of T cells of mothers and their children.

Material: blood. These receptors came from a girl aged 2-10 years in good health.

The rearrangement uses TRBV3-1 and TRBJ1-2; no reliable D call. V was cut by 3 bases and J by 5 bases, with 10 bases left in between. CDR1 is LGHDT and CDR2 is YNNKEL in the germline V gene (reference sequence). The CDR3 loop spans 13 amino acids. CDR3 sequence (DNA): TGTGCCAGCAGCCACGGTTGGCCTTATGGCTACACCTTC. Protein product: CASSHGWPYGYTF.

In its sample, this clonotype was seen a few times. This chain's CDR3 is CASSVGEQGGGETQYF. DNA of the CDR3: TGTGCCAGCAGCGTAGGGGAGCAGGGTGGGGGAGAGACCCAGTACTTC. V gene TRBV9 combines with J gene TRBJ2-5; D may correspond to TRBD1 or TRBD2 (5 bases each). V lost 0 bases and J 4 bases, leaving 16 bases between the germline ends. Germline V gene lookup returns CDR1 SGDLS and CDR2 YYNGEE. The CDR3 spans 16 residues.

With regard to this clonotype: At one boundary the junction diverges from the germline segment, which might be a read error. The chain is built from TRBV7-3 and TRBJ2-2; 7 bases are shared with TRBD1. This CDR3 spans 16 amino acids. Germline CDR1 is SGHTA and CDR2 is FQGTGA. CDR3 nucleotides: TGTGCCAGCAGCTTAATCGCGACAGGGAACACCGGGGAGCTGCTTTTT. This gives the protein CASSLIATGNTGELLF. Variable domain in full (rest from reference TRBV7-3 and TRBJ2-2): GAGVSQTPSNKVTEKGKYVELRCDPISGHTALYWYRQSLGQGPEFLIYFQGTGAADDSGLPNDRFFAVRPEGSVSTLKIQRTERGDSAVYLCASSLIATGNTGELLFGEGSRLTVL.

In DNA form, the CDR3 reads TGTGCCAGCAGTTATTGGGATGGACTAGCCCCTCCTTATAGCTCCTACAATGAGCAGTTCTTC. It encodes CASSYWDGLAPPYSSYNEQFF. This chain uses TRBV6-5 with TRBJ2-1, with 8 bases fitting TRBD2. The CDR3 is made up of 21 amino acids. V trimming: 3 bases; J trimming: 0 bases; junction bases outside the gene matches: 19. Germline CDR1 is MNHEY and CDR2 is SVGAGI.

In this sample, this clonotype turned up a few times. The chain employs TRBV4-1 and TRBJ2-4; no clear D gene. CDR3 length: 16 amino acids. Germline lookup yields CDR1 MGHRA and CDR2 YSYEKL. V dropped 0 bases and J dropped 8 bases, with 17 bases sitting between them. CDR3 nucleotide sequence: TGCGCCAGCAGCCAAGATAGGAGTACCGCACCGGACATTCAGTACTTC. Amino acids: CASSQDRSTAPDIQYF.

This clonotype occurred once. V usage is TRBV4-2 and J usage is TRBJ1-2; D is ambiguous. The CDR3 consists of 13 residues. V dropped 2 bases and J dropped 8 bases, with 12 bases sitting between them. Germline-derived CDR1 and CDR2 are LGHNA and YNFKEQ. The CDR3 DNA sequence: TGTGCCAGCAGCCAACCCGGCCCGAGGGGCTACACCTTC. This encodes CASSQPGPRGYTF.

The genes are TRBV19 and TRBJ2-7, with TRBD1 as a possible D gene (5 bases). Trimming took 0 bases from V and 4 from J, leaving 13 bases between them. The CDR3 contains 15 residues. The germline V gene has CDR1 LNHDA and CDR2 SQIVND (reference sequence). In DNA form, the CDR3 reads TGTGCCAGTAGTATAGAAAGAGACAGACCTTACGAGCAGTACTTC. This translates into CASSIERDRPYEQYF.

This clonotype was observed a handful of times. This chain links TRBV5-5 with TRBJ2-5; the match to TRBD1 covers 11 bases. The J call may be in error: the DNA end matches TRBJ2-7 better. The CDR3 totals 19 residues. CDR1 SGHKS and CDR2 YYEKEE come from the germline V gene (reference sequence). This CDR3 is CASSAWPGTGGKADHEQYF. The CDR3 nucleotides are TGTGCCAGCAGCGCCTGGCCGGGGACAGGGGGTAAGGCTGATCACGAGCAGTACTTC.

A word on this clonotype: The germline gene is not matched at one end of the junction; a read error may be the cause. The chain has TRBV7-2 and TRBJ2-5; D may be TRBD1 (7 bases). Per germline, CDR1 SGHTA and CDR2 FQGNSA. The CDR3 spans 14 residues. CDR3 region: CASTLAGGTETLYF. CDR3 bases: TGTGCCAGCACCCTAGCAGGGGGGACAGAGACCCTGTACTTC.

This clonotype was picked up a small number of times. The chain joins TRBV2 to TRBJ2-1; TRBD1 matches at 8 bases. The end of the DNA fits TRBJ2-5 better, so the J call may be wrong. Per germline, CDR1 SNHLY and CDR2 FYNNEI. This CDR3 contains 14 residues. The CDR3 DNA sequence: TGTGCCAGCAGACCCCAGGGGGCGGGGGAGACCCAGTACTTC. Protein: CASRPQGAGETQYF.